Below, 2 T cell receptor beta chains from the same sample are listed, as sequenced in a study of blood T cell repertoires in COVID-19. The data were produced by immunoSEQ multiplex PCR, yet TCRdb's version contains in-frame clones alone and is incomplete. The repertoire has 250,000 to 300,000 clones, about nine tenths of them found once; the top ten carry 1.9%. The material sequenced was PBMCs or T cells enriched from blood (not recorded which). These receptors all come from a woman in her sixties who had recovered from COVID-19.

The gene calls are TRBV5-6 and TRBJ1-2, with 11 bases lining up with TRBD1. From germline, CDR1 is SGHDT and CDR2 YYEEEE. V dropped 5 bases and J dropped 8; count of bases not matched to a gene: 8. The CDR3 is made up of 14 amino acids. CDR3 nucleotide sequence: TGTGCCAGCAGGAAGGACAGGGGGCTCGTCGGCTACACCTTC. It codes for CASRKDRGLVGYTF.

This clone was found once. The chain recombines TRBV30 with TRBJ2-7; the match to TRBD2 covers 8 bases. Germline trimming cut 2 bases from V and 7 bases from J; bases unmatched to any gene: 7. The CDR3 totals 13 residues. In germline, CDR1 is GTSNPN, CDR2 SVGIG (reference sequence). In DNA, the CDR3 is TGTGCCTGGAGTTCCCAGCGGGAGAGAGAGCAGTACTTC. Amino acid sequence: CAWSSQREREQYF.